This T cell receptor beta chain was found in a study of T cells in tuberculosis. On the study more broadly: In South Africa, adults with active tuberculosis were compared with IGRA-negative and latently infected IGRA-positive adolescents.

Using immunoSEQ multiplex PCR, the repertoire was profiled, and TCRdb retains in-frame clones only, with some absent. Here the sample spans tens of thousands of clones, 92% being singletons. This clone came up a few times. As to time point: new active TB diagnosis, blood taken before or within 7 days of starting treatment. The sample in question was PBMCs, obtained at tuberculosis diagnosis. This sequence originates from an adult with tuberculosis.

CDR3: CASSTSGRSYEQYF. CDR3 nucleotides: TGTGCCAGCAGTACTAGCGGGAGATCCTACGAGCAGTACTTC. The chain combines TRBV2 with TRBJ2-7; 11 nucleotides agree with TRBD2. The V gene's germline CDR1 is SNHLY and CDR2 FYNNEI. With V trimmed by 5 bases and J by 1 base, 1 base remained unmatched. The CDR3 has 14 residues. The whole variable domain, filled in from reference TRBV2 and TRBJ2-7, reads EPEVTQTPSHQVTQMGQEVILRCVPISNHLYFYWYRQILGQKVEFLVSFYNNEISEKSEIFDDQFSVERPDGSNFTLKIRSTKLEDSAMYFCASSTSGRSYEQYFGPGTRLTVT.